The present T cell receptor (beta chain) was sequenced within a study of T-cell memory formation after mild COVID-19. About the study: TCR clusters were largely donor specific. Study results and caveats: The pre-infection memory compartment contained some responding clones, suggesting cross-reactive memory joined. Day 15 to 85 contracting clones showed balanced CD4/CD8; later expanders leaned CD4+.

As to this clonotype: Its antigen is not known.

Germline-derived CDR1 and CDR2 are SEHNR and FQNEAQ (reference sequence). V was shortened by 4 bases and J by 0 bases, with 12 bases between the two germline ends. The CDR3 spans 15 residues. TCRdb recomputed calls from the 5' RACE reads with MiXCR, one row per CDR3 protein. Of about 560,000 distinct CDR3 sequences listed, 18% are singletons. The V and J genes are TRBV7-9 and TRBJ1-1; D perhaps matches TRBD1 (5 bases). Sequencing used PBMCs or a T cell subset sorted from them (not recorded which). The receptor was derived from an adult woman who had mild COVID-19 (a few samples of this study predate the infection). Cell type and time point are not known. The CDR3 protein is CASSSPLGVNTEAFF. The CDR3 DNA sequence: TGTGCCAGCAGCTCCCCCTTAGGGGTGAACACTGAAGCTTTCTTT.